This is a list of T cell receptor beta chains from one sample in a study of OX40 agonist ivuxolimab in advanced cancers. Sequencing was performed with immunoSEQ multiplex PCR; in TCRdb, only in-frame clones are kept and a portion is missing. This sample has approximately 97,000 clones, with about 86% found just once. Sequencing was performed on CD4+ or CD8+ T cells sorted from blood, taken in a trial of the OX40 agonist ivuxolimab. These receptors all come from an adult with an advanced solid tumor such as melanoma, head and neck, liver or kidney cancer. CDR3s include the opening cysteine and the closing phenylalanine or tryptophan. A D gene is named only where the DNA matches it firmly. The size entry is marked missing in some rows and otherwise reads once, few, many or a size class.

- - TRBJ1-2 TRBV7-9 TGTGCCAGCAGCCCCCCCGGGGAACAGACGGCTTATGGCTACACCTTC CASSPPGEQTAYGYTF
- - TRBJ1-5 TRBV28 TGTGCCAGCACCCATCGGGGCGCGGGCAATCAGCCCCAGCATTTT CASTHRGAGNQPQHF
- - TRBJ1-1 TRBV19 TGTGCCAGTAGTCCCCGACAGAACACTGAAGCTTTCTTT CASSPRQNTEAFF
- - TRBJ2-7 TRBV11-1 TGTGCCAGCAGCCCTCCGTCCGACAGTCATTACTCCTACGAGCAGTACTTC CASSPPSDSHYSYEQYF
- - TRBJ2-2 TRBV4-1 TGCGCCAGCAGCCAAGTTTGGGACTCCCAGACCGGGGAGCTGTTTTTT CASSQVWDSQTGELFF
- few TRBJ2-3 TRBV10-1 TGCGCCAGAGATACGCAGTATTTT CARDTQYF
- - TRBJ1-2 TRBV10-3 TGTGCCATCACGGGAGGGGGCTATGGCTACACCTTC CAITGGGYGYTF
- - TRBJ2-5 TRBV7-9 TGTGCCAGCAGCCCAGGGTTGGAGACCCAGTACTTC CASSPGLETQYF
- - TRBJ1-6 TRBV4-1 TGCGCCAGCAGCCAAGAAATAGGTTCCAATAATTCACCCCTCCACTTT CASSQEIGSNNSPLHF
TRBD2 - TRBJ2-5 TRBV9 TGTGCCAGCAGCCGAGGACTAGCGGGATATGAGGAGCAAGAGACCCAGTACTTC CASSRGLAGYEEQETQYF
TRBD2 - TRBJ2-5 TRBV9 TGTGCCAGCAGCGTTGGGACTAGCGGGACGCAAGAGACCCAGTACTTC CASSVGTSGTQETQYF
TRBD2 - TRBJ2-7 TRBV4-2 TGTGCCAGCAGCCAAGATTTCCTAGCGGGAGGGGAAGGGCAGTACTTC CASSQDFLAGGEGQYF
TRBD2 once TRBJ2-1 TRBV7-8 TGTGCCAGCAGCTTAATGGGACTAGCGGTGTACAATGAGCAGTTCTTC CASSLMGLAVYNEQFF
- - TRBJ2-5 TRBV7-2 TGTGCCAGCAGCTTAGGGAGGGGATCAGAGACCCAGTACTTC CASSLGRGSETQYF
- - TRBJ2-7 TRBV25-1 TGTGCCAGCAGTGAATTGGGTTTTGAGCAGTACTTC CASSELGFEQYF